The clone carrying this T cell receptor (beta chain) was found once. The antigen is not known. At one of its ends the junction is not consistent with the germline gene, which may arise from a read error. The CDR3 contains 14 residues. Germline V lookup: CDR1 MDHEN, CDR2 SYDVKM. The data were obtained in a study of Graves' ophthalmopathy and Graves' hyperthyroidism. The overall study: Upon initial diagnosis and before any treatment, peripheral blood was collected. Study-level results: The study's model predicted ophthalmopathy progression at about 68% sensitivity and about 72% specificity. In separating ophthalmopathy from stable hyperthyroidism, a 13-signature model achieved nearly 90% sensitivity and 70% to 83% specificity. Blood contained most expanded thyroid clonotypes exceeding 0.001 frequency.

CDR3 regions of TCR beta were amplified from RNA transcripts. The library came from an HTBI-primed first-round RT-PCR and a second-round multiplex PCR. TCRdb independently ran MiXCR on the multiplex PCR reads; one entry per CDR3 protein. The sample comprises about 700,000 distinct CDR3 sequences, roughly 41% of which are singletons, and approximately 46% rests with the top ten. The specimen was peripheral blood. The sequence came from an adult man with Graves' ophthalmopathy. V usage is TRBV28 and J usage is TRBJ1-4; D is uncertain. The CDR3 is CVSSFWPGKEKLFF. CDR3 nucleotide sequence: TGTGTCAGCAGTTTTTGGCCGGGTAAAGAAAAACTGTTTTTT.